This T cell receptor (beta chain) came from a study of T cells of healthy individuals. The ends were cut back, 2 bases at V and 3 bases at J, with 13 bases in the middle. Germline CDR1 reads SGHVS; CDR2 reads FNYEAQ. This CDR3 is built from 16 residues. TCRdb redid the calling of the 5' RACE reads with MiXCR, one entry per CDR3 protein. The data show around 98,000 distinct CDR3 sequences, with 17% seen just once and under 7.5% held by the top ten. This clonotype turned up a few times. This TCR came from a human donor in good health. The chain links TRBV7-6 to TRBJ2-2; D remains ambiguous. CDR3 region: CASSLWQARDTGELFF. The CDR3 DNA reads TGTGCCAGCAGCTTATGGCAGGCGAGAGACACCGGGGAGCTGTTTTTT.